A single sample is the source of the 5 T cell receptor beta chains below, sequenced in a study of OX40 agonist ivuxolimab in advanced cancers. Repertoires were generated with immunoSEQ multiplex PCR, while TCRdb's copy carries only in-frame clones and drops some. The table lists around 39,000 clones, about 85% of them singletons, with approximately 4.1% in the top ten. The sample was CD4+ or CD8+ T cells sorted from blood, taken in a trial of the OX40 agonist ivuxolimab. All receptors come from an adult with an advanced solid tumor such as melanoma, head and neck, liver or kidney cancer.

V is TRBV28 and J is TRBJ2-5; TRBD1 or TRBD2 may be the D gene (5 bases each). This CDR3 contains 14 residues. Deletions cut 7 bases from V and 5 bases from J, with 17 bases between. Germline CDR1 and CDR2: MDHEN and SYDVKM. CDR3 coding DNA: TGTGCCAGCACGGGTGGGGGAACCGGGGAGACCCAGTACTTC. It is translated as CASTGGGTGETQYF. The complete variable domain, with remaining parts taken from reference TRBV28 and TRBJ2-5, reads DVKVTQSSRYLVKRTGEKVFLECVQDMDHENMFWYRQDPGLGLRLIYFSYDVKMKEKGDIPEGYSVSREKKERFSLILESASTNQTSMYLCASTGGGTGETQYFGPGTRLLVL.

The chain has TRBV5-1 and TRBJ2-1; D is tentatively TRBD1 or TRBD2 (5 bases each). Germline V gene lookup returns CDR1 SGHRS and CDR2 YFSETQ. The length of the CDR3 is 16 residues. Trimming removed 4 bases at V and 4 bases at J, with 18 bases between. Written as DNA, the CDR3 is TGCGCCAGCAGCCCCCAGGGACCCCCCCTGTACAATGAGCAGTTCTTC. Translated: CASSPQGPPLYNEQFF.

The V call is TRBV7-3, the J call TRBJ2-5; 8 bases align to TRBD2. Germline-derived CDR1 and CDR2 are SGHTA and FQGTGA. This CDR3 contains 16 residues. Germline trimming cut 2 bases from V and 4 bases from J; bases unmatched to any gene: 9. The CDR3 here is CASSLGGSGRGETQYF. The CDR3 DNA is TGTGCCAGCAGCTTAGGCGGCAGCGGGAGAGGAGAGACCCAGTACTTC. Variable domain in full (rest from reference TRBV7-3 and TRBJ2-5): GAGVSQTPSNKVTEKGKYVELRCDPISGHTALYWYRQSLGQGPEFLIYFQGTGAADDSGLPNDRFFAVRPEGSVSTLKIQRTERGDSAVYLCASSLGGSGRGETQYFGPGTRLLVL.

The chain uses TRBV7-3 and TRBJ2-7, with 7 bases matching TRBD1. Trimming removed 4 bases from V and 5 bases from J; junction bases left unmatched: 5. This CDR3 region has 13 residues. Germline-derived CDR1 and CDR2 are SGHTA and FQGTGA. CDR3 coding DNA: TGTGCCAGCAGCTACGACAGGGCCAACGAGCAGTACTTC. Translating gives CASSYDRANEQYF.

The chain recombines TRBV27 with TRBJ1-1; D is possibly TRBD1 (6 bases). The CDR3 contains 15 residues. Per the germline V gene, CDR1 is MNHEY and CDR2 is SMNVEV (reference sequence). V gave up 5 bases and J gave up 4 bases, with 17 bases separating them. The CDR3 loop is CASSPGAGRGTEAFF. In DNA form, the CDR3 reads TGTGCCAGCAGTCCGGGGGCAGGGAGGGGCACTGAAGCTTTCTTT.